The entry below describes one T cell receptor (beta chain). This specimen comes from a study of blood T cell repertoires in COVID-19. Study background: The origin of the acute and convalescent COVID-19 samples was the United States, Italy and Spain. Sample material is recorded as cDNA or gDNA derived from T cells, B-cell-depleted T cells, or PBMCs.

Germline V CDR1 and CDR2: SNHLY, FYNNEI. V shed 7 bases and J 4 bases; nucleotides not matched to a gene: 9. The CDR3 loop spans 14 amino acids. In the study's own analysis: The assay estimated nucleated cells by amplifying reference gene primers. Assay: immunoSEQ multiplex PCR; the TCRdb copy retains only in-frame clones and omits some. Clonal size and the V and J genes are those of that table, whereas D and trimming came from the DNA. Counted here are about 240,000 clones, roughly 80% occurring once; the ten biggest clones make up around 9.9%. The sequence was obtained from a woman aged 80 or over with acute or convalescent COVID-19. The V gene is TRBV2, the J gene TRBJ1-2, with 7 bases that match TRBD1. Input material: peripheral blood. The CDR3 is CASTTQGPGYGYTF. CDR3 DNA: TGTGCCAGCACCACACAGGGGCCCGGCTATGGCTACACCTTC.